The clone carrying this T cell receptor (beta chain) was seen ten or more times. Deletions cut 0 bases from V and 8 bases from J, with 17 bases between. The CDR3 totals 14 residues. Germline assignment: CDR1 GTSNPN and CDR2 SVGIG (reference sequence). This sample is part of a study of T cells in Graves' hyperthyroidism and ophthalmopathy. Across the whole study: Peripheral blood was obtained at initial diagnosis, preceding any treatment.

Using RNA transcripts as the source, TCR beta CDR3 regions were amplified. TCR CDR3 underwent first-round RT-PCR with the HTBI primer set. TCRdb independently ran MiXCR on the multiplex PCR reads; one entry per CDR3 protein. The sample records about 590,000 distinct CDR3 sequences, 15% to 17% being singletons. The V and J genes are TRBV30 and TRBJ2-7; the D gene is possibly TRBD1 (7 bases). Source material: blood. The clonotype was recovered from a woman younger than 45 with Graves' hyperthyroidism. As DNA, the CDR3 is TGTGCCTGGAGTGTACGGAGCAGGGGGGCACAGCAGTACTTC. Translating it yields CAWSVRSRGAQQYF.